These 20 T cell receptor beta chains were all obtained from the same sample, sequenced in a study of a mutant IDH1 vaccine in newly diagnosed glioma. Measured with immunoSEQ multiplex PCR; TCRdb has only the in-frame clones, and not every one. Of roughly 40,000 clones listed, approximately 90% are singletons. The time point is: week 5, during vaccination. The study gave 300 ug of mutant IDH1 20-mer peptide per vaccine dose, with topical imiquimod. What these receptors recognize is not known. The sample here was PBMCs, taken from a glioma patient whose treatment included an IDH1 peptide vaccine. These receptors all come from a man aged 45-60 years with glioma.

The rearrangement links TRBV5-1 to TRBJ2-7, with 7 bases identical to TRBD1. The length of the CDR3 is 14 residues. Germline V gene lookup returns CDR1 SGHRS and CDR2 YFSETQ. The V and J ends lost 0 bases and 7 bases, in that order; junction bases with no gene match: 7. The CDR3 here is CASSLVGTAREQYF. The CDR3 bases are TGCGCCAGCAGCTTGGTAGGGACAGCGCGGGAGCAGTACTTC.

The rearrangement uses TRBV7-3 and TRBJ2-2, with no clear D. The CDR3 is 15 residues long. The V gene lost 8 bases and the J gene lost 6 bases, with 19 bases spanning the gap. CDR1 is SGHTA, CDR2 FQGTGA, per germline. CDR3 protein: CASSTGLSIPGELFF. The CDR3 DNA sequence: TGTGCCAGCTCAACCGGGTTGTCGATCCCCGGGGAGCTGTTTTTT. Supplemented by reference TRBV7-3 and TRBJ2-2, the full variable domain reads GAGVSQTPSNKVTEKGKYVELRCDPISGHTALYWYRQSLGQGPEFLIYFQGTGAADDSGLPNDRFFAVRPEGSVSTLKIQRTERGDSAVYLCASSTGLSIPGELFFGEGSRLTVL.

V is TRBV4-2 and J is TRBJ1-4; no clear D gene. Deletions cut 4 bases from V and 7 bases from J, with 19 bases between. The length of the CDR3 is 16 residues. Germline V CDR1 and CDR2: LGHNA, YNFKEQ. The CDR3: CASSPAPQARGEKLFF. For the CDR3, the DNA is TGTGCCAGCAGCCCGGCCCCCCAGGCCCGGGGTGAAAAACTGTTTTTT.

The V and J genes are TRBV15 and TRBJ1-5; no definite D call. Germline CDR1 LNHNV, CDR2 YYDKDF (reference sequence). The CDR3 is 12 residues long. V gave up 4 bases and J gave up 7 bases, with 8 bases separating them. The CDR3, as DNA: TGTGCCACCAGCAAAGAGAAGCAGCCCCAGCATTTT. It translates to CATSKEKQPQHF. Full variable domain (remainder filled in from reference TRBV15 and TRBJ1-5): DAMVIQNPRYQVTQFGKPVTLSCSQTLNHNVMYWYQQKSSQAPKLLFHYYDKDFNNEADTPDNFQSRRPNTSFCFLDIRSPGLGDTAMYLCATSKEKQPQHFGDGTRLSIL.

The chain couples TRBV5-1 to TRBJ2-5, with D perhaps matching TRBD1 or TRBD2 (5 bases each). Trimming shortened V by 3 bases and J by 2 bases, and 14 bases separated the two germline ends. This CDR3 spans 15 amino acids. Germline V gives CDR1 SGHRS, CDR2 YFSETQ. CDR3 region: CASSSAGTPQETQYF. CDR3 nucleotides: TGCGCCAGCAGCTCGGCCGGGACCCCACAAGAGACCCAGTACTTC.

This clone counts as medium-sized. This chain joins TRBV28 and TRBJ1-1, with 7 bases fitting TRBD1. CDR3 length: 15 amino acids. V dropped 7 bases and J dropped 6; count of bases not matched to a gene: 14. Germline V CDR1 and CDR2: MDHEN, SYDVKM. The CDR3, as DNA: TGTGCCAGCACTCCGTGGGACAGAGTTGACGCTGAAGCTTTCTTT. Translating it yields CASTPWDRVDAEAFF.

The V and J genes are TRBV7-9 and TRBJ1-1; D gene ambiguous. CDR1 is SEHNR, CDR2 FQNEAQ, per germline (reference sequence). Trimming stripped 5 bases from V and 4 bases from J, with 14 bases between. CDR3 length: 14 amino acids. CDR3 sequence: CASSGHGIGTEAFF. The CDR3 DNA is TGTGCCAGCAGCGGCCACGGGATAGGCACTGAAGCTTTCTTT. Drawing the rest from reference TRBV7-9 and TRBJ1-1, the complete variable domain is DTGVSQNPRHKITKRGQNVTFRCDPISEHNRLYWYRQTLGQGPEFLTYFQNEAQLEKSRLLSDRFSAERPKGSFSTLEIQRTEQGDSAMYLCASSGHGIGTEAFFGQGTRLTVV.

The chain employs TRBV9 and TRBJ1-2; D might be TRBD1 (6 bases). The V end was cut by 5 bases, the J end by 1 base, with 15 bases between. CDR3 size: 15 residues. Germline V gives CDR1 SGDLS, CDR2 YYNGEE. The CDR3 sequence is CASSGGGPYNYGYTF. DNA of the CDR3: TGTGCCAGCAGTGGAGGGGGACCCTATAACTATGGCTACACCTTC.

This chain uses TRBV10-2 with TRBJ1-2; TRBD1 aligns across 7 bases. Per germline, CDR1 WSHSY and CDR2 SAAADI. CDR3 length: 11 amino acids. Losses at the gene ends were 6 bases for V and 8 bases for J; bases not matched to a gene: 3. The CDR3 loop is CASRQGRGYTF. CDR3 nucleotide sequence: TGCGCCAGCAGACAGGGGAGAGGCTACACCTTC.

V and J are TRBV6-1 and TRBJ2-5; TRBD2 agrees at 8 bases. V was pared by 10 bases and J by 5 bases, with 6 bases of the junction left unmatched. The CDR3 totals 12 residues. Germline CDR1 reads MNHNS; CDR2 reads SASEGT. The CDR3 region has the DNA TGTGCCACCGGGAGGGCCCGGGAGACCCAGTACTTC. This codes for CATGRARETQYF.

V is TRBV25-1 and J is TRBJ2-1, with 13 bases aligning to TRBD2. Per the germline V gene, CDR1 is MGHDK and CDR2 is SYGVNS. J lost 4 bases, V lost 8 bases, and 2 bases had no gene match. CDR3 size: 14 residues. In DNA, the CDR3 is TGTGCCAGCTCACTAGCGGGAGGGTACAATGAGCAGTTCTTC. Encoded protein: CASSLAGGYNEQFF.

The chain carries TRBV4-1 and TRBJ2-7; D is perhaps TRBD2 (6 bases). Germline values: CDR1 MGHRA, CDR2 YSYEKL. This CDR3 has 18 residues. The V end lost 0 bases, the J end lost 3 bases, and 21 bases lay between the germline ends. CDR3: CASSQDPKGTFKNYEQYF. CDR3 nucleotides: TGCGCCAGCAGCCAAGACCCTAAGGGGACTTTCAAGAACTACGAGCAGTACTTC.

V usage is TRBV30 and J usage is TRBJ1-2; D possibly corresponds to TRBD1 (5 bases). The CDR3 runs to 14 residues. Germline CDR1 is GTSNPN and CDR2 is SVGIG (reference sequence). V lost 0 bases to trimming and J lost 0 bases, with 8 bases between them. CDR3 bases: TGTGCCTGGAGTGTGGGGCTATCTAACTATGGCTACACCTTC. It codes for CAWSVGLSNYGYTF.

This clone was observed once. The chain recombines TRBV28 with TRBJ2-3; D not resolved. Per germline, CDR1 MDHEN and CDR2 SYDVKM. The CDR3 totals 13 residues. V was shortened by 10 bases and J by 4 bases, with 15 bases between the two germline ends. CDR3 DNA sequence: TGTGCCACCGGGCAGAGGTTCGCAGATACGCAGTATTTT. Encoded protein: CATGQRFADTQYF.

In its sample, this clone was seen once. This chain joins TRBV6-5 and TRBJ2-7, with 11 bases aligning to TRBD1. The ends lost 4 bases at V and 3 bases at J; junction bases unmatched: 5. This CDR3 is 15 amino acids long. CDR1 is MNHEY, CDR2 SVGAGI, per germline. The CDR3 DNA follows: TGTGCCAGCAGTTTGGACAGGGGGCATCGCTACGAGCAGTACTTC. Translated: CASSLDRGHRYEQYF.

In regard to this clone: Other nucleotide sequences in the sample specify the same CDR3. CDR3: CASSFQVRENTEAFF. CDR3 bases: TGCGCCAGCAGCTTCCAGGTGAGGGAGAACACTGAAGCTTTCTTT. The V call is TRBV5-1, the J call TRBJ1-1; no reliable D call. V was clipped by 2 bases and J by 1 base, with 12 bases between them. The CDR3 covers 15 residues. Germline V lookup: CDR1 SGHRS, CDR2 YFSETQ.

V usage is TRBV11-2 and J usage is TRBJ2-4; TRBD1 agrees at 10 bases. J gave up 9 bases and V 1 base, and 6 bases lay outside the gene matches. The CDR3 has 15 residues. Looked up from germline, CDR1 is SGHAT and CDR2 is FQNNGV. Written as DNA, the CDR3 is TGTGCCAGCAGCTTAGGACAGGGGGCTGGAAGCATTCAGTACTTC. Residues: CASSLGQGAGSIQYF.

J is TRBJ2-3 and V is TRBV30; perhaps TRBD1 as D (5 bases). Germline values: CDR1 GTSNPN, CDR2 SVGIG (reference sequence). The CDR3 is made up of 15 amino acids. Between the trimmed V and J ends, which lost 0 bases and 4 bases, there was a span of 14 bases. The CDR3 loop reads CAWSVGRGVSDTQYF. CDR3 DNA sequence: TGTGCCTGGAGTGTAGGAAGGGGCGTTTCAGATACGCAGTATTTT.

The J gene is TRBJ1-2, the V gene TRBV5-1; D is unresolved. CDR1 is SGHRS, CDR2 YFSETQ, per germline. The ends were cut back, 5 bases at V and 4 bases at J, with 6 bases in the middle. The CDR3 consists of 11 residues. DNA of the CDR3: TGCGCCAGCAGTTACGGCTATGGCTACACCTTC. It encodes CASSYGYGYTF.

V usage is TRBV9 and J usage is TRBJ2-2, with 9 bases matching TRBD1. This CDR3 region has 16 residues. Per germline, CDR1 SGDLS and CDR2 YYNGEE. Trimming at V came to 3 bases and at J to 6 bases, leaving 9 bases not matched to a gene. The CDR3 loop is CASSARDRESSGELFF. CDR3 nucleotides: TGTGCCAGCAGCGCCCGGGACAGGGAGTCGTCCGGGGAGCTGTTTTTT.